This T cell receptor beta chain was sequenced during a study of regulatory T cells in long-lasting Graves disease. CDR3-region Arm-PCR and iRepertoire HTBI primers produced the TCR beta libraries. TCRdb analysed the multiplex PCR reads with MiXCR anew, one entry per CDR3 protein. The table shows some 600,000 distinct CDR3 sequences, with about 16% occurring only once. Time point in this sample: newly diagnosed GD, antithyroid drugs for less than 3 months. From RNA extracted from PBMCs, the TCR library was made. This clonotype was seen many times. The germline V gene has CDR1 SNHLY and CDR2 FYNNEI. The CDR3 is 14 residues long. V was shortened by 7 bases and J by 0 bases, with 12 bases between the two germline ends. This sample also appeared in a second study, on T cells in Graves' hyperthyroidism and ophthalmopathy.

The chain combines TRBV2 with TRBJ1-1; no definite D call. This receptor was taken from a man younger than 30 with Graves disease. Sequenced here: peripheral blood mononuclear cells (PBMCs), sampled at new diagnosis, from a patient treated with antithyroid drugs. The CDR3 nucleotides read TGTGCCAGCAAGTTGACGGCCTTGAACACTGAAGCTTTCTTT. Translation gives CASKLTALNTEAFF.